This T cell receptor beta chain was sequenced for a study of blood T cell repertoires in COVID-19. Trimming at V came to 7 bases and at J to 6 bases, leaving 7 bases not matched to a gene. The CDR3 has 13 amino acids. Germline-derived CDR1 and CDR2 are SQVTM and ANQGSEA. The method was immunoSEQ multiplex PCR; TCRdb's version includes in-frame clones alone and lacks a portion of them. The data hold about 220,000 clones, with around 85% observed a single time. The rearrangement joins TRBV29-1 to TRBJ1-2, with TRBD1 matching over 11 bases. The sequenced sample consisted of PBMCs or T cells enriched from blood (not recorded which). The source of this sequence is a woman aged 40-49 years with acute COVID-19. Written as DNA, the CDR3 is TGCAGCGCCGGACAGGGGGCGGGGGATGGCTACACCTTC. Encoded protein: CSAGQGAGDGYTF.